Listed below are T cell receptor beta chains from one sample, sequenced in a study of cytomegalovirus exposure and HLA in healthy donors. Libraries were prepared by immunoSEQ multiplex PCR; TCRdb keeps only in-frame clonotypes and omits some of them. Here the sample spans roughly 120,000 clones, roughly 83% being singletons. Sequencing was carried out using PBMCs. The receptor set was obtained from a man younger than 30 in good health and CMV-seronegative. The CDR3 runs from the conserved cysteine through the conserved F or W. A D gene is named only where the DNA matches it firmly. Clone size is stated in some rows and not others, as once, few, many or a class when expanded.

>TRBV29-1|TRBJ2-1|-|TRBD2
CSVRKQTSGFSYNEQFF
TGCAGCGTTCGAAAGCAGACTAGCGGGTTCTCCTACAATGAGCAGTTCTTC
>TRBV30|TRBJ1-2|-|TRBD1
CAWSAPWTGATGYTF
TGTGCCTGGAGTGCCCCCTGGACAGGGGCGACGGGCTACACCTTC
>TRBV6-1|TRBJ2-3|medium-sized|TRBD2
CASSEKAGGPDTQYF
TGTGCCAGCAGTGAAAAAGCGGGGGGGCCAGATACGCAGTATTTT
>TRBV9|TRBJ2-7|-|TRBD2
CASSVAPGGYEQYF
TGTGCCAGCAGCGTAGCCCCGGGGGGCTACGAGCAGTACTTC
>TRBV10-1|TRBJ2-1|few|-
CASSSRDLTYNEQFF
TGCGCCAGCAGCTCTCGGGACTTAACCTACAATGAGCAGTTCTTC
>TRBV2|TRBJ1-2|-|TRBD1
CASSKDRGGNGYTF
TGTGCCAGCAGTAAGGACAGGGGCGGAAATGGCTACACCTTC
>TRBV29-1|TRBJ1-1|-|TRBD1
CSVETGGYTEAFF
TGCAGCGTTGAAACAGGGGGGTACACTGAAGCTTTCTTT
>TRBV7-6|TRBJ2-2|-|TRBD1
CASSLRDRGRATGELFF
TGTGCCAGCAGCCTCCGGGACAGGGGGCGCGCCACCGGGGAGCTGTTTTTT
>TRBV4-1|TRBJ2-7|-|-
CASSQDYDEQYF
TGCGCCAGCAGCCAAGATTATGACGAGCAGTACTTC
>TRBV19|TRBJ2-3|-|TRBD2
CASSIDGTSGTDTQYF
TGTGCCAGTAGTATAGACGGGACTAGCGGCACAGATACGCAGTATTTT
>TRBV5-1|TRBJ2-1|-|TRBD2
CASSLVASGGPYNEQFF
TGCGCCAGCAGCTTGGTTGCTAGCGGGGGGCCCTACAATGAGCAGTTCTTC
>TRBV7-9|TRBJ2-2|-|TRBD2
CASSISGLSNTGELFF
TGTGCCAGCAGCATTTCGGGACTATCGAACACCGGGGAGCTGTTTTTT
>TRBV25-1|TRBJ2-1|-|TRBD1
CASRPGQGPDNEQFF
TGTGCCAGCAGACCGGGACAGGGTCCCGACAATGAGCAGTTCTTC
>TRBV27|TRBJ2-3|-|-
CASSHIPGDTQYF
TGTGCCAGCAGTCATATACCGGGAGATACGCAGTATTTT
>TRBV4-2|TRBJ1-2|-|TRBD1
CASSQSGTGTPSDGYTF
TGTGCCAGCAGCCAATCCGGGACAGGCACCCCATCGGATGGCTACACCTTC
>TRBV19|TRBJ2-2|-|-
CASSIGGPGELFF
TGTGCCAGTAGTATAGGTGGGCCCGGGGAGCTGTTTTTT
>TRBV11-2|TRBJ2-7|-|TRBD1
CASSPRPGTGKGEQYF
TGTGCCAGCAGCCCCCGTCCCGGGACAGGGAAAGGCGAGCAGTACTTC
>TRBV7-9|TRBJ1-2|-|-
CASSRGEASNYGYTF
TGTGCCAGCAGCCGAGGGGAGGCCTCTAACTATGGCTACACCTTC
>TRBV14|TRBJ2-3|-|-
CASSPSTDTQYF
TGTGCCAGCAGCCCCTCCACAGATACGCAGTATTTT
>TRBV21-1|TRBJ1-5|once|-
CASSKGGQRISQPQHF
TGTGCCAGCAGCAAAGGAGGTCAGAGGATCAGTCAGCCCCAGCATTTT
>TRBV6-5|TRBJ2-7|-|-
CASSRGQIYEQYF
TGTGCCAGCAGTAGAGGACAGATCTACGAGCAGTACTTC
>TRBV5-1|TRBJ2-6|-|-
CASTPLASGGANVLTF
TGCGCCAGCACCCCCTTGGCCTCGGGTGGGGCCAACGTCCTGACTTTC